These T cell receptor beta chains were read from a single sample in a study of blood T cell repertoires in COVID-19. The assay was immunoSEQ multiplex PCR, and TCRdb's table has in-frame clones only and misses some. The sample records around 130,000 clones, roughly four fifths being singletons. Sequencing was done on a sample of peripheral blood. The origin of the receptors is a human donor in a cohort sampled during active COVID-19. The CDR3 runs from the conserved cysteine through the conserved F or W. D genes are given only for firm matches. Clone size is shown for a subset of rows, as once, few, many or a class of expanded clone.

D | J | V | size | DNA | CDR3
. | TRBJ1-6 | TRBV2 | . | TGTGCCAGCAGGCCCCTAAGAACGGATAATTCACCCCTCCACTTT | CASRPLRTDNSPLHF
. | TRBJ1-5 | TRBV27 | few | TGTGCCAGCAGTACCAGCCAGGGTGAGGATCAGCCCCAGCATTTT | CASSTSQGEDQPQHF
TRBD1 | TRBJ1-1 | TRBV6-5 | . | TGTGTCAGCAGTTATGACAGGGGCACTGAAGCTTTCTTT | CVSSYDRGTEAFF
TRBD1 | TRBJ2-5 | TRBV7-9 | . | TGTGCCAGCAGCTTTCCGGGACAGGGCGCAAAAGAGACCCAGTACTTC | CASSFPGQGAKETQYF
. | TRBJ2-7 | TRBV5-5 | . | TGTGCCAGCAGCTCCGCTAGTTACGAGCAGTACTTC | CASSSASYEQYF
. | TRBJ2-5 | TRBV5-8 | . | TGTGCCAGCAGCTTGGTAGCGCCCGGGGAGACCCAGTACTTC | CASSLVAPGETQYF
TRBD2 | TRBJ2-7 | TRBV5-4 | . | TGTGCCAGCAGCTGGGGGGGGGACCCAGGCGAGCAGTACTTC | CASSWGGDPGEQYF
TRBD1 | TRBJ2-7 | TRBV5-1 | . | TGCGCCAGCAGCTTGCCACAGGGGGTACCCTACGAGCAGTACTTC | CASSLPQGVPYEQYF
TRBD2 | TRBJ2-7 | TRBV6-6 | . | TGTGCCAGCAGCCTAGCGGGCGCCTCCTACGAGCAGTACTTC | CASSLAGASYEQYF
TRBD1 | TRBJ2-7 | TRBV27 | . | TGTGCCAGCTGGGGGACAGGTGCCTCCTACGAGCAGTACTTC | CASWGTGASYEQYF
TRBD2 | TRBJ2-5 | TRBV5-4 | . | TGTGCCAGCAGCTTGGGCGCGGGGGGAGAGACCCAGTACTTC | CASSLGAGGETQYF
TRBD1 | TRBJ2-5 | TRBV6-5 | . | TGTGCCAGCAGTTACCCAACCGGGACAGGGTTTCAGACCCAGTACTTC | CASSYPTGTGFQTQYF
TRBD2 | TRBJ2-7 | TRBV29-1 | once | TGCAGCGCTGGCCTAACTAGCGGGGTTACCTACGAGCAGTACTTC | CSAGLTSGVTYEQYF
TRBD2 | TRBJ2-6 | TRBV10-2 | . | TGCGCCAGCAGTCCTCGGGTAGCGGGAGTGCTTGGAGGGGCCAACGTCCTGACTTTC | CASSPRVAGVLGGANVLTF
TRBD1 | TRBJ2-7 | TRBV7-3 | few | TGTGCCAGCACCTCCTGGGACAGGGTCGAGCAGTACTTC | CASTSWDRVEQYF
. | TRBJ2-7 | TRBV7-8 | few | TGTGCCAGCAGCCCCGGGCCAGCGGTCACCGCGCCCTACGAGCAGTACTTC | CASSPGPAVTAPYEQYF
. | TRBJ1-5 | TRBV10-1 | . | TGCGCCAGCAGTGACCCCGAACAGGGAGGGCAGCCCCAGCATTTT | CASSDPEQGGQPQHF
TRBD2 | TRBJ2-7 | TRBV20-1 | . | TGCAGTGCTAGTCAGAGGTCTAGCGGGTCAACCTACGAGCAGTACTTC | CSASQRSSGSTYEQYF
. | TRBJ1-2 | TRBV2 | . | TGTGCCAGCAGAATCGCGGACAGATATGGCTACACCTTC | CASRIADRYGYTF
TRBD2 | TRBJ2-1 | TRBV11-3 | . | TGTGCCAGCAGCTCGCGGGAGAATGAGCAGTTCTTC | CASSSRENEQFF
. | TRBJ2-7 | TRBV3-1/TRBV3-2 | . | TGTGCCAGCAGCCAATCTCACGAGCAGTACTTC | CASSQSHEQYF
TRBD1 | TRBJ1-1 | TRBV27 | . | TGTGCCAGCAGTTTATCGGGGACAGGGGGCACTGAAGCTTTCTTT | CASSLSGTGGTEAFF
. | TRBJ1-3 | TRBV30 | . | TGTGCCTGGAGTGTATGGGGCAGGGGACCTGGAAACACCATATATTTT | CAWSVWGRGPGNTIYF
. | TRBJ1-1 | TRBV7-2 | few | TGTGCCAGCGTCGGAGGACTCCTGAACACTGAAGCTTTCTTT | CASVGGLLNTEAFF
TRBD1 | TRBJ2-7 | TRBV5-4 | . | TGTGCCAGCAGCCCGGGACAGCCGAGCTCCTACGAGCAGTACTTC | CASSPGQPSSYEQYF
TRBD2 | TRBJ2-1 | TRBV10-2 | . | TGCGCCAGCAGTGAGTCGGGGCTAGCGGGGGACAATGAGCAGTTCTTC | CASSESGLAGDNEQFF
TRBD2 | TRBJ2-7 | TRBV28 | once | TGTGCCAGCATGGGACGGGGGGGCAACGAGCAGTACTTC | CASMGRGGNEQYF
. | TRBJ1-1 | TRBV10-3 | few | TGTGCCATCAGTGAAGGACAGCCGAACACTGAAGCTTTCTTT | CAISEGQPNTEAFF
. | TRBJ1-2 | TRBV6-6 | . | TGTGCCAGCAGATACCGGACAGACCTCAATGGCTACACCTTC | CASRYRTDLNGYTF
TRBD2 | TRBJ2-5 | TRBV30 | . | TGTGCCTGGGCCGGGCGGGAGGCCTACCTTCGGGAGACCCAGTACTTC | CAWAGREAYLRETQYF
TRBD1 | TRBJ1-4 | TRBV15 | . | TGTGCCACCAGCCGGCCCGGGACAGGAAGTGAAAAACTGTTTTTT | CATSRPGTGSEKLFF